This TCR beta chain was obtained from a study of OX40 agonist ivuxolimab in advanced cancers. The V end was cut by 1 base, the J end by 7 bases, with 11 bases between. Germline CDR1 and CDR2: MNHEY and SMNVEV (reference sequence). This CDR3 has 15 residues. Produced via immunoSEQ multiplex PCR; TCRdb's table is partial and in-frame only. This sample has 30,000 or so clones; around nine tenths occur once, and the top ten carry 26%. This rearrangement joins TRBV27 to TRBJ1-6; D remains ambiguous. The material sequenced was CD4+ or CD8+ T cells sorted from blood, taken in a trial of the OX40 agonist ivuxolimab. This clonotype was obtained from an adult with an advanced solid tumor such as melanoma, head and neck, liver or kidney cancer. CDR3 nucleotide sequence: TGTGCCAGCAGTTTATATAGGGAGGACAATTCACCCCTCCACTTT. As protein: CASSLYREDNSPLHF.